This TCR beta chain was retrieved from a study of T cell therapy after organ transplantation (dated by TCRdb to between 2018 and 2020). At the level of the whole study: Therapy products were autologous CMV-specific T cells expanded in vitro for around 14 days with a peptide pool of 30 HLA class I and II CMV epitopes. Patients received a median of 1.92 x 10^8 CMV-specific T cells across 2 to 6 intravenous infusions. Patients were given up to 6 doses of T cells at 2-week intervals and were followed for roughly 30 weeks after finishing therapy. Blood samples for the long-term post-therapy time point were taken 20 to 29 weeks after therapy ended. Among the roughly 10 patients, eight were classed as clinical responders, while two were classed as nonresponders. Only about 85% of the 10 patients had long-term post-therapy samples available. A follow-up TRBV repertoire analysis was performed on an open-label phase I trial of autologous CMV-specific adoptive T cell therapy in solid-organ transplant recipients. Results the study describes overall, beyond this receptor: The fold change in CD8 clonality after therapy was inversely correlated with pretherapy clonality, which suggests that less biased repertoires were more open to remodeling. Post-therapy reconstitution appeared to include both transferred clonotypes and endogenous clonotypes not detected in the therapy products. Marked pretherapy clonal expansions with minimal repertoire change after therapy were observed in nonresponders. Assessment of confounders such as concurrent antirejection and antiviral medications was prevented by the small cohort. Reduced sample coverage from poor CD8+ T cell yield may be reflected in the few expansions detected in nonresponders.

About this clone: Its recognized antigen is unknown. Qualities for individual bases were not recorded, and no much larger clone is one base off.

Using the immunoSEQ two-step, bias-controlled multiplex PCR assay, TRB CDR3 regions were amplified from genomic DNA. An Illumina NextSeq 500 was used to sequence the CDR3 libraries. The published analysis was carried out like this. The immunoSEQ Analyzer platform handled the initial alignment and bioinformatics, which included bias normalization against synthetic CDR3 analogs. V, D and J gene annotation followed the IMGT database definitions. VDJtools version 1.1.10 and the R package tcR version 2.2.1.11 were used with default settings for further TRBV analyses. GLIPH analysis was performed with version 1.0 using default settings. In CDR3 sequences with at least 5 reads, significant changes in clonotype frequency were tested by a 2-sided binomial test with Benjamini-Hochberg correction (alpha = 0.01). TCRdb retrieved this table from immuneACCESS and kept in-frame rearrangements only. Not all clones are present; in checked studies, unresolved V genes account for under half, and no reason is known for the remainder. The DNA gave D and trimming, while V, J and clone size come from that table. Within this sample are about 20,000 clones, with 80% to 85% of them counted one time only. 30% to 40% of the sample goes to the ten largest clones.

The CDR3 spans 11 residues, from the cysteine through the phenylalanine. The only DNA kept is the CDR3, 33 bases in frame from the first base. From a lookup of the germline V gene (reference sequence), CDR1 and CDR2 are DFQATT and SNEGSKA. V lost 5 bases and J lost 9 bases; the stretch between them is 11 bases long. Taken with the paper, the label for time point translates to: 20-29 weeks after completion of therapy. The patients had received solid-organ transplants and had cytomegalovirus that was drug-resistant/recurrent. Around eleven of the trial participants were picked for repertoire analysis depending on whether post-therapy peripheral blood mononuclear cells were available. A BD FACSAria III was used to sort viable CD3+CD8+CD4- lymphocytes from PBMCs. The Qiagen DNeasy Kit was used to extract genomic DNA from sorted cells.

In this chain, TRBV20-1 is recombined with TRBJ2-1; a confident D gene designation cannot be given. The receptor was isolated from a human patient who had received a solid organ transplant and had CMV disease. Once a transplant has taken place, some T cells may be donor derived. The sequencing here drew on CD8+ T cells from blood, taken after autologous CMV-specific T cell therapy. The nucleotides read TGCAGTGCTCAAGAGCTGATTGAGCAGTTCTTC. The translation is CSAQELIEQFF.